This T cell receptor (beta chain) stems from a study of blood T cells in healthy people across ages. Concerning this clonotype itself: The target antigen is unknown.

Findings and caveats of the study: Percentage of naive T cells showed a strong correlation with TCR beta diversity.

Next came a second PCR, run for roughly 6 to 11 cycles, which used a sample-barcoded 5' primer along with a J-beta primer mix. Individual samples furnished no less than 3 million CDR3-containing paired-end reads apiece. TCRdb used MiXCR to reprocess the 5' RACE reads, holding one entry per CDR3 protein. Here the sample spans 2 million or so distinct CDR3 sequences, 49% being singletons. The CDR3 contains 14 residues. Trimming took 5 bases from V and 4 from J; bases not matched to a gene: 4. Germline V lookup: CDR1 SGHTA, CDR2 FQGNSA. This chain uses TRBV7-2 with TRBJ1-2; 10 nucleotides align to TRBD1. The sequence was obtained from a woman aged 35 to 49 in good health. Sequences were obtained from blood. CDR3 in DNA: TGTGCCAGCAGCCATAGACAGGGGGCCTATGGCTACACCTTC. Protein product: CASSHRQGAYGYTF.